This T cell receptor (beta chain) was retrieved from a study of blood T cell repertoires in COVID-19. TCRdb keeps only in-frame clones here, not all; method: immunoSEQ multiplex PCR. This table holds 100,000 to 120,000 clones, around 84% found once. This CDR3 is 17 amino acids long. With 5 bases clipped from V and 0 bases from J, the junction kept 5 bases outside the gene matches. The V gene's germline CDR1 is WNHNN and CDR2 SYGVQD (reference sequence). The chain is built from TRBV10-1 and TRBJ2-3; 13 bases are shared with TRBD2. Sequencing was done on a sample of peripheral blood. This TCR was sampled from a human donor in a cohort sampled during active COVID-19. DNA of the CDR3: TGCGCCAGCAGTACCGGGACTAGCGGGGAGAGCACAGATACGCAGTATTTT. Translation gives CASSTGTSGESTDTQYF.